The present T cell receptor (beta chain) was sequenced within a study of CD8+CD57+ T cells in acquired aplastic anemia. By flow cytometry, patients selected for sequencing had shown an expansion of CD8+CD57+ cells. The CDR3 is made up of 16 amino acids. V dropped 0 bases and J dropped 0 bases, with 10 bases sitting between them. Per germline, CDR1 SGHAT and CDR2 FQNNGV. It was genomic DNA that served as the template for profiling TCR beta VDJ and CDR3. TCRdb reanalysed the reads using MiXCR and keeps one entry per CDR3 protein. The table lists hundreds of thousands of distinct CDR3 sequences, around 32% of them singletons.

The chain has TRBV11-2 and TRBJ2-3; D might be TRBD1 (5 bases). Sequencing was done on a sample of sorted CD4+, CD8+, or CD8+CD57+ T cells (not recorded which) from PBMCs. This receptor was identified in a human donor with aplastic anemia. CDR3 bases: TGTGCCAGCAGCTTAGATCGTCCAGGGAGCACAGATACGCAGTATTTT. This gives the protein CASSLDRPGSTDTQYF.